This TCR beta chain was sequenced during a study of blood T cell repertoires in COVID-19. V gave up 3 bases and J gave up 3 bases; unmatched junction bases: 5. Germline V gene lookup returns CDR1 SGHRS and CDR2 YFSETQ. The CDR3 is made up of 15 amino acids. Per the original data handling: Amplification of reference gene primers provided the estimated nucleated cell counts. Assay: immunoSEQ multiplex PCR; the TCRdb copy retains only in-frame clones and omits some. The DNA gave D and trimming, while V, J and clone size come from that table. The data show almost 250,000 clones, about 89% seen once. Input material: PBMCs or T cells enriched from blood (not recorded which). The rearrangement uses TRBV5-1 and TRBJ2-3, with 9 bases fitting TRBD2. This sequence originates from a young woman who had recovered from COVID-19. Written as DNA, the CDR3 is TGCGCCAGCAGCTCTGGCGGGAGGGATACAGATACGCAGTATTTT. It encodes CASSSGGRDTDTQYF.